This T cell receptor beta chain derives from a study of T cells after yellow fever vaccination. This clonotype showed up just a few times. Its specificity is not known. TCRdb called the 5' RACE reads again in MiXCR, with one record for every CDR3 protein. The sample carries hundreds of thousands of distinct CDR3 sequences, about 5.2% recorded once. The study's findings and limits: Detected again after the booster were most primary-vaccination clones, at nearly 97% CD4 and approximately 90% CD8. Just a small share of clonotypes turned up in the CD4 compartment as well as the CD8 compartment.

The sequence came from a man between 18 and 29 years old who received the YFV17D yellow fever vaccine. Sequences were derived from CD4+ T cells sorted from PBMCs, sampled on the day of the yellow fever booster vaccination.

CDR3 in DNA: TGTGCCAGCACCATAGAATGGGGGACGGATGGCTACACCTTC. Translation: CASTIEWGTDGYTF. The rearrangement uses TRBV5-5 and TRBJ1-2, with a weak D call TRBD1 (5 bases). CDR1 and CDR2 (germline): SGHKS, YYEKEE (reference sequence). Trimming took 6 bases from V and 6 from J, leaving 18 bases between them. This CDR3 is built from 14 residues.